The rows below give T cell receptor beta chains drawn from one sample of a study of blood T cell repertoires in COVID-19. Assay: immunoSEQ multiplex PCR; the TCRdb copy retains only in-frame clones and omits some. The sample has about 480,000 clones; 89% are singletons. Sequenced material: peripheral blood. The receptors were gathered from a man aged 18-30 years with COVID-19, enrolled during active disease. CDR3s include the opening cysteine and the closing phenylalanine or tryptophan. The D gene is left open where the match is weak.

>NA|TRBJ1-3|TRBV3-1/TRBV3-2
CASSPDSGNTIYF
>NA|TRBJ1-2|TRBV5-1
CASSSPTVADGYTF
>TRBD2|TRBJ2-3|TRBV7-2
CASSSTSARSWDTQYF
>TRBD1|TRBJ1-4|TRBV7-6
CASSLGTGKKLFF
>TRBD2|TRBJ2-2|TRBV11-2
CASSLGPTGGSGELFF
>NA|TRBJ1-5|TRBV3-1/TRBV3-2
CASSHEGDQPQHF
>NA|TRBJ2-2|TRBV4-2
CASSQEASGTMRTGELFF
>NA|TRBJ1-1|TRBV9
CASSPGEVYTEAFF
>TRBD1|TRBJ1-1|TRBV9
CASSVTGDRLNTEAFF
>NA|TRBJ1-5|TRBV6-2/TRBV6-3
CASSYGGLNQPQHF
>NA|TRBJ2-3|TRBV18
CASSTRSRGLGTDTQYF
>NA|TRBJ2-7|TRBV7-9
CASSFSKEYSYEQYF
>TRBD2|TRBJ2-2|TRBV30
CAWHSGRARTGELFF
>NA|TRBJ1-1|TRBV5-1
CASRGQQTTREAFF
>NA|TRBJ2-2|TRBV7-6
CASSLTTGNTGELFF
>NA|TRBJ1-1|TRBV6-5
CASSQDRGTTEAFF
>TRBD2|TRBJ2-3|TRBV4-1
CASSQGLNSGGTDTQYF
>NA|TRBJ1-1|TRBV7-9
CASSFREQDNTEAFF
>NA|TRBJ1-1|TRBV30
CAWSGGGEAFF
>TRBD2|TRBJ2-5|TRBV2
CASRRLAGGGGTQYF
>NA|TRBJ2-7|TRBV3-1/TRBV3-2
CASSQDGSATYEQYF
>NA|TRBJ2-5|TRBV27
CASSLYSGYRETQYF
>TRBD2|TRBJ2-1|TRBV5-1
CASSTGTSGGAWEQFF
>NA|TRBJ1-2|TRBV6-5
CASSYKGQGYGYTF
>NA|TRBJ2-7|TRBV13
CASSYRQVSYEQYF
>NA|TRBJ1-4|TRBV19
CASGAGRFNEKLFF
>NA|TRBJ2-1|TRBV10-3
CAISDGSEDEQFF
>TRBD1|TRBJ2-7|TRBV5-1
CASSEDRGYSYEQYF
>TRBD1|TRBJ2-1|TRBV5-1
CASSLVAGGSYNEQFF
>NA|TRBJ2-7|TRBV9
CASSAYGQGFSEQYF
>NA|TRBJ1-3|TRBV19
CASSIPREAGNTIYF
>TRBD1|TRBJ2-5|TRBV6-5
CASSYFRTGQETQYF
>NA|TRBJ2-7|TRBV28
CASSSSVPPYEQYF
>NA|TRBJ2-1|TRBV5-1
CASKGVETYNEQFF
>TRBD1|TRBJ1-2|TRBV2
CASSGTGGLDGYTF
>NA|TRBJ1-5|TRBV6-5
CASNKQNQPQHF
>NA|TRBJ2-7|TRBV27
CADRSGYEQYF
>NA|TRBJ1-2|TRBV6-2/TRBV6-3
CASSRDSYGYTF
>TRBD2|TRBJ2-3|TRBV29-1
CSNERTSGGLTDTQYF
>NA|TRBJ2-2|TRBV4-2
CASSQVAERRGELFF
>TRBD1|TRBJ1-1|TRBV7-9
CASSFGTGGLNTEAFF
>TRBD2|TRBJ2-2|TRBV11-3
CASSLERGTGELFF
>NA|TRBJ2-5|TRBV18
CASSPGGGETQYF
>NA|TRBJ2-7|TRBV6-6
CASSSRGERYEQYF
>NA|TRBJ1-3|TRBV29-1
CSLEGWTRDGSSGNTIYF
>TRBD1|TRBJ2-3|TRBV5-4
CASSWTGHSTDTQYF
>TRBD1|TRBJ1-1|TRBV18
CASSPDRGENTEAFF
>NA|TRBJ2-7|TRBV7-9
CASSDGLVPEQYF
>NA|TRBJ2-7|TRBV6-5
CASSYSAADSYEQYF
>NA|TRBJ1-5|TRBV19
CASSIDGEGAGNQPQHF
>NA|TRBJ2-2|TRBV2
CASGGDSDTGELFF
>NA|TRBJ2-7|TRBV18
CASSPSGRQGSYEQYF